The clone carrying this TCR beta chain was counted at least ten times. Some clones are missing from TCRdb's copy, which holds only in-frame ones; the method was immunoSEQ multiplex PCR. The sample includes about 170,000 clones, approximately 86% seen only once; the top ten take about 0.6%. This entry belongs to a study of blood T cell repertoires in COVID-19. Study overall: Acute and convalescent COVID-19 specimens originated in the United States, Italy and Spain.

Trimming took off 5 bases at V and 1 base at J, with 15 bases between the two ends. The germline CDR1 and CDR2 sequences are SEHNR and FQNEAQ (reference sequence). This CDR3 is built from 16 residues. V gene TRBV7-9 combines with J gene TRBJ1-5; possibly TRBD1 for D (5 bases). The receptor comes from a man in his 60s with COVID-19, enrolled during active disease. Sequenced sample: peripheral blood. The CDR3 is CASSDLGVGSNQPQHF. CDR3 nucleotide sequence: TGTGCCAGCAGCGACTTAGGGGTAGGAAGCAATCAGCCCCAGCATTTT.